These T cell receptor beta chains were read from a single sample in a study of blood T cells in healthy people across ages. TCRdb independently ran MiXCR on the 5' RACE reads; one entry per CDR3 protein. The sample shows some 940,000 distinct CDR3 sequences, just under 30% of them seen only once. These records were also assigned to another study, of T cells of mothers and their children.

Sequenced material: blood. These receptors came from a woman between 40 and 55 years old in good health. CDR3s include the opening cysteine and the closing phenylalanine or tryptophan. Fields, in order: V gene, J gene, D gene, clone size, CDR3 protein, CDR3 DNA. A D gene is named only where the DNA matches it firmly. The size entry is marked missing in some rows and otherwise reads once, few, many or a size class.

TRBV7-2	TRBJ2-7	TRBD1	many	CASSLGGGVGPYEQYF	TGTGCCAGCAGCCTAGGGGGCGGCGTGGGTCCCTACGAGCAGTACTTC
TRBV12-3/TRBV12-4	TRBJ2-5	-	-	CASRTSVQETQYF	TGTGCCAGCCGGACTTCGGTACAAGAGACCCAGTACTTC
TRBV7-9	TRBJ2-7	-	few	CASSIGTFNEQYF	TGTGCCAGCAGTATTGGGACCTTCAACGAGCAGTACTTC
TRBV19	TRBJ2-7	-	many	CASSITREEQYF	TGTGCCAGTAGTATTACACGAGAAGAGCAGTACTTC
TRBV29-1	TRBJ2-3	TRBD1	many	CSVSRVQGAPTDTQYF	TGCAGCGTATCAAGGGTACAGGGGGCTCCCACAGATACGCAGTATTTT
TRBV7-2	TRBJ2-7	-	-	CASSLGPKDEQYF	TGTGCCAGCAGCTTAGGTCCTAAGGACGAACAGTACTTC
TRBV7-2	TRBJ2-4	-	-	CVSSPRSYEQYF	TGTGTCAGCAGCCCCCGGTCCTACGAACAGTACTTC
TRBV5-1	TRBJ1-2	-	-	CASSWKTDANYGYTF	TGCGCCAGCAGTTGGAAGACCGACGCTAACTATGGCTACACCTTC
TRBV9	TRBJ2-4	-	many	CASSVGPGETQYF	TGTGCCAGCAGCGTAGGGCCAGGGGAAACTCAGTACTTC
TRBV11-1	TRBJ2-5	TRBD1	-	CASSNYRGQETQYF	TGTGCCAGCAGCAACTACAGGGGTCAAGAGACCCAGTACTTC
TRBV7-4	TRBJ2-1	TRBD1	-	CASSSPNSGTGFPTSYNEQFF	TGTGCCAGCAGCTCTCCCAATTCCGGGACAGGCTTCCCCACCTCCTACAATGAGCAGTTCTTC
TRBV7-6	TRBJ2-5	-	-	CASSLWGSHETQYF	TGTGCCAGCAGCTTATGGGGTTCCCATGAGACCCAGTACTTC
TRBV29-1	TRBJ1-4	TRBD1	few	CSADRGQEKLFF	TGCAGCGCTGACAGGGGTCAAGAAAAACTGTTTTTT
TRBV6-6	TRBJ1-1	-	-	CASRQQGENTEAFF	TGTGCCAGCAGGCAACAGGGAGAGAACACTGAAGCTTTCTTT